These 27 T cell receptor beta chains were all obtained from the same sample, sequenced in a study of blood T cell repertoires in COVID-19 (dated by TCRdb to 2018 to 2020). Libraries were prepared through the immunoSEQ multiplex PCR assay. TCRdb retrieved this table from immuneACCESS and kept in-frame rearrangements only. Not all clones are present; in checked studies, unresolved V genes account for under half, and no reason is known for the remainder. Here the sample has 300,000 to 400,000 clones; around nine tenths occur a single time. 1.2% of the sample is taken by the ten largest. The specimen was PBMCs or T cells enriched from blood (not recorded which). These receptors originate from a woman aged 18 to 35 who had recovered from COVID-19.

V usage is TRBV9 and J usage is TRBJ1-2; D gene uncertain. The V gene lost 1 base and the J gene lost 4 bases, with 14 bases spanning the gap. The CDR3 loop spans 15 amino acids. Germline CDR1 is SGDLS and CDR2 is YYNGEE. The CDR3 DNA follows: TGTGCCAGCAGCGTATCTCTGACGGGAAGCTATGGCTACACCTTC. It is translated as CASSVSLTGSYGYTF.

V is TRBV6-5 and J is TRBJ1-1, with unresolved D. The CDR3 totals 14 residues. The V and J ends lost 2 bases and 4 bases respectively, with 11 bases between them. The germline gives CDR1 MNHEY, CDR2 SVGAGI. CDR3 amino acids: CASSYNPPGTEAFF. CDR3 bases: TGTGCCAGCAGTTACAACCCGCCCGGCACTGAAGCTTTCTTT.

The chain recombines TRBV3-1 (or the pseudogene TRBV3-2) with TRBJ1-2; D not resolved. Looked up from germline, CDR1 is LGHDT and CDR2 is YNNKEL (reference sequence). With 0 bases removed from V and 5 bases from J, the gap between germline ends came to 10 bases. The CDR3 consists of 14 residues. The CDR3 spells CASSQEPRVYGYTF. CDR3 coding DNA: TGTGCCAGCAGCCAAGAGCCACGGGTATATGGCTACACCTTC.

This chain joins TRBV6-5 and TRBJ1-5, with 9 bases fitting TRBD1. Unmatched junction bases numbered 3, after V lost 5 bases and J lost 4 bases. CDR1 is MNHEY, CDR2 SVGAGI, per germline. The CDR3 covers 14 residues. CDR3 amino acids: CASSRTGANQPQHF. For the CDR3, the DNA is TGTGCCAGCAGTCGGACAGGGGCTAATCAGCCCCAGCATTTT.

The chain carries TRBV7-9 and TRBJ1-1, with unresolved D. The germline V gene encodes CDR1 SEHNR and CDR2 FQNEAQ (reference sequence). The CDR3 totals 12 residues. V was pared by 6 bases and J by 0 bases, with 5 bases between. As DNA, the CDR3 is TGTGCCAGCAGTAATTTGAACACTGAAGCTTTCTTT. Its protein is CASSNLNTEAFF. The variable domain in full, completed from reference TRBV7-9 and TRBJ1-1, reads DTGVSQNPRHKITKRGQNVTFRCDPISEHNRLYWYRQTLGQGPEFLTYFQNEAQLEKSRLLSDRFSAERPKGSFSTLEIQRTEQGDSAMYLCASSNLNTEAFFGQGTRLTVV.

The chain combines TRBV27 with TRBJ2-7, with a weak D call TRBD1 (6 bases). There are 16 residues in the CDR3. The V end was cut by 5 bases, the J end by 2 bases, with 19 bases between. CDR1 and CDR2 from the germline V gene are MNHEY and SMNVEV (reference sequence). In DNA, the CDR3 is TGTGCCAGCAGTCTAACCTCCGGACAGATAACCTACGAGCAGTACTTC. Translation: CASSLTSGQITYEQYF.

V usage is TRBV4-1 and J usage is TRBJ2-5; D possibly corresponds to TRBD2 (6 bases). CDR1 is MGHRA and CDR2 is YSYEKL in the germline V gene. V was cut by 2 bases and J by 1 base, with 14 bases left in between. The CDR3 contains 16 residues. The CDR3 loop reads CASSQPERATQETQYF. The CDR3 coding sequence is TGCGCCAGCAGCCAACCCGAGCGGGCCACCCAAGAGACCCAGTACTTC.

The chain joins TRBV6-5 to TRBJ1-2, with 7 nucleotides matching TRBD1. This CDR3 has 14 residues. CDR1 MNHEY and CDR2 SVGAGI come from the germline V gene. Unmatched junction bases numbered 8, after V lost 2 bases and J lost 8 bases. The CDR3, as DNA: TGTGCCAGCAGTTACGTCAGGGGGTTGGCGGGCTACACCTTC. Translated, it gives CASSYVRGLAGYTF.

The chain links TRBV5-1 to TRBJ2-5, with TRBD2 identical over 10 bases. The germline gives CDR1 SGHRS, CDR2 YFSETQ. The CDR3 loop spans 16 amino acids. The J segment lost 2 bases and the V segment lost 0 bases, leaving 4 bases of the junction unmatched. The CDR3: CASSLGTSGTQETQYF. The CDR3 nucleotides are TGCGCCAGCAGCTTGGGGACTAGCGGAACTCAAGAGACCCAGTACTTC.

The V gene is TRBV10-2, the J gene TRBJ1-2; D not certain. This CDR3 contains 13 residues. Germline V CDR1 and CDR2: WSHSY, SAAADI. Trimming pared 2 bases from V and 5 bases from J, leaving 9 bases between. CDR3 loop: CASSEGQKYGYTF. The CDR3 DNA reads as TGCGCCAGCAGTGAGGGGCAGAAGTATGGCTACACCTTC.

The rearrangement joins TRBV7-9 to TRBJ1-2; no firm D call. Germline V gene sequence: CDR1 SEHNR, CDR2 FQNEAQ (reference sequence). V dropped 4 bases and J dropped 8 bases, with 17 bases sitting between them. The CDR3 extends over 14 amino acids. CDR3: CASSSSLGGIGYTF. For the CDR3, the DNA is TGTGCCAGCAGCTCCTCTTTGGGAGGGATCGGCTACACCTTC.

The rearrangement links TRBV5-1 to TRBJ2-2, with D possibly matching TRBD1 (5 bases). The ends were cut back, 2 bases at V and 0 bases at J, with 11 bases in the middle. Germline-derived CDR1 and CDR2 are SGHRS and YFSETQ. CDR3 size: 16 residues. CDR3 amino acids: CASSFTGYPNTGELFF. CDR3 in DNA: TGCGCCAGCAGCTTTACAGGATACCCGAACACCGGGGAGCTGTTTTTT.

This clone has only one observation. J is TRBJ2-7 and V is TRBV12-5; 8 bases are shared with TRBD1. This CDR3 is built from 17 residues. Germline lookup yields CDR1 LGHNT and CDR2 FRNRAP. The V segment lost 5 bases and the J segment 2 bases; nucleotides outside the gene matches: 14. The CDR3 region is CASGTLPWDRRAYEQYF. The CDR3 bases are TGTGCTAGTGGTACCCTCCCGTGGGACAGGCGGGCCTACGAGCAGTACTTC.

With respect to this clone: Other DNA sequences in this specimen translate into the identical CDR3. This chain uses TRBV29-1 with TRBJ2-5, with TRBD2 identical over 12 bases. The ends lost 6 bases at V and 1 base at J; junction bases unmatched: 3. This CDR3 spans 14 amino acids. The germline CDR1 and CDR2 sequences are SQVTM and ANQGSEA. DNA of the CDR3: TGCAGCGTAAGGACTAGCGGGGCCCAAGAGACCCAGTACTTC. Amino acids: CSVRTSGAQETQYF. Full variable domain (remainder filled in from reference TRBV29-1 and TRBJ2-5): SAVISQKPSRDICQRGTSLTIQCQVDSQVTMMFWYRQQPGQSLTLIATANQGSEATYESGFVIDKFPISRPNLTFSTLTVSNMSPEDSSIYLCSVRTSGAQETQYFGPGTRLLVL.

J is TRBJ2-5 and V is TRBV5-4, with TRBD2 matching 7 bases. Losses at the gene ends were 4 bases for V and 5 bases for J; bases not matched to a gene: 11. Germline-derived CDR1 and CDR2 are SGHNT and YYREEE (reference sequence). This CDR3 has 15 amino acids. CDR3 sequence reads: CASSKQGGIAETQYF. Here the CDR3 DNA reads TGTGCCAGCAGCAAGCAGGGAGGGATAGCCGAGACCCAGTACTTC. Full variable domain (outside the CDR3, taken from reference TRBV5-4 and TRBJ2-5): ETGVTQSPTHLIKTRGQQVTLRCSSQSGHNTVSWYQQALGQGPQFIFQYYREEENGRGNFPPRFSGLQFPNYSSELNVNALELDDSALYLCASSKQGGIAETQYFGPGTRLLVL.

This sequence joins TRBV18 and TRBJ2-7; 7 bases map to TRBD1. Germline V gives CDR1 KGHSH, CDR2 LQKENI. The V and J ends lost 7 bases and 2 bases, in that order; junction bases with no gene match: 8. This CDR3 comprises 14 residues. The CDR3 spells CASCTEDRAYEQYF. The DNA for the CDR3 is TGTGCCAGCTGTACCGAAGACAGGGCCTACGAGCAGTACTTC.

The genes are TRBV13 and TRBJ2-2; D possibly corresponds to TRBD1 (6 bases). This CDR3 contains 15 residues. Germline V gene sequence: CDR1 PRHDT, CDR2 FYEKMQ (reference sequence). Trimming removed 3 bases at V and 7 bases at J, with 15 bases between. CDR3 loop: CASSFLDRGGGELFF. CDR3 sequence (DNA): TGTGCCAGCAGCTTTTTGGATCGAGGGGGCGGGGAGCTGTTTTTT.

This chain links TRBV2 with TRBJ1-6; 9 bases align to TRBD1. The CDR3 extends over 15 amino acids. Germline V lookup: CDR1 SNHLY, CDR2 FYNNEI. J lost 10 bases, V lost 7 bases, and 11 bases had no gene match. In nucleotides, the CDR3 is TGTGCCAGCACCCTGGGACAGGGCACGTACTCACCCCTCCACTTT. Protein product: CASTLGQGTYSPLHF. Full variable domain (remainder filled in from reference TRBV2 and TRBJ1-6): EPEVTQTPSHQVTQMGQEVILRCVPISNHLYFYWYRQILGQKVEFLVSFYNNEISEKSEIFDDQFSVERPDGSNFTLKIRSTKLEDSAMYFCASTLGQGTYSPLHFGNGTRLTVT.

CDR3 nucleotides: TGTGCCACCAGCAGACAGGCTACCGGAAACACCATATATTTT. Its translation is CATSRQATGNTIYF. This chain joins TRBV15 and TRBJ1-3; D is ambiguous. Germline values: CDR1 LNHNV, CDR2 YYDKDF (reference sequence). V gave up 2 bases and J gave up 4 bases, with 9 bases separating them. The CDR3 covers 14 residues.

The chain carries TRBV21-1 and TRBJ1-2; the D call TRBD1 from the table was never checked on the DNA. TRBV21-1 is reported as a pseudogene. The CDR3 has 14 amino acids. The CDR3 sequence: CASTLTGGYGGYTF. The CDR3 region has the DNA TGTGCCAGCACCCTGACAGGGGGCTATGGTGGCTACACCTTC.

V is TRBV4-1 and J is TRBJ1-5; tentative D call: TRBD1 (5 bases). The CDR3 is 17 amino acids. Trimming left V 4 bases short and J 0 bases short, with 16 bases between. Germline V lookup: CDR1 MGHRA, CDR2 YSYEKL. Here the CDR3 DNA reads TGCGCCAGCAGCCGAGATCTGGGGGGTAGTAGCAATCAGCCCCAGCATTTT. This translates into CASSRDLGGSSNQPQHF.

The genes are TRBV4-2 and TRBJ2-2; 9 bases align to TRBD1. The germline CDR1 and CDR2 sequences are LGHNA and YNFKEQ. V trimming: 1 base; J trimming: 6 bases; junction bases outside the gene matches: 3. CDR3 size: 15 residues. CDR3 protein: CASSQGTGESGELFF. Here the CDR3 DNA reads TGTGCCAGCAGCCAAGGGACAGGGGAGTCCGGGGAGCTGTTTTTT.

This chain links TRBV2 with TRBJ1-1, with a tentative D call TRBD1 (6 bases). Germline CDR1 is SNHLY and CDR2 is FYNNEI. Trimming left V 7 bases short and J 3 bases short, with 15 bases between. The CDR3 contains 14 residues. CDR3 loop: CASTPGGRDTEAFF. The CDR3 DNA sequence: TGTGCCAGCACCCCCGGGGGGCGGGACACTGAAGCTTTCTTT.

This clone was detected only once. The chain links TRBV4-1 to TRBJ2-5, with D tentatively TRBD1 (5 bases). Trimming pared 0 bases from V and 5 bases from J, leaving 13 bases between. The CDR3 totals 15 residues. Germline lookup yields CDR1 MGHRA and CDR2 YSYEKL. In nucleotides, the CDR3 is TGCGCCAGCAGCCAAGATCCGGGCAGGGCGGAGACCCAGTACTTC. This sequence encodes CASSQDPGRAETQYF.

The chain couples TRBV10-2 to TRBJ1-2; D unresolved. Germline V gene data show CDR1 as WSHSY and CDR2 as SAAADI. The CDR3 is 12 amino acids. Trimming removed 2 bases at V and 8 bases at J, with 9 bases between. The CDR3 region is CASSEALGGYTF. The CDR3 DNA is TGCGCCAGCAGTGAGGCGCTCGGGGGCTACACCTTC.

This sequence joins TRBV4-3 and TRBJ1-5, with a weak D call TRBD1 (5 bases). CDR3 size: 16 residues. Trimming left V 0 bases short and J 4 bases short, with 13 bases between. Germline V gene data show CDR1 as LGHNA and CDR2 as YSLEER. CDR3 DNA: TGCGCCAGCAGCCAAGATATTGCCGGGGGTAATCAGCCCCAGCATTTT. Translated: CASSQDIAGGNQPQHF.

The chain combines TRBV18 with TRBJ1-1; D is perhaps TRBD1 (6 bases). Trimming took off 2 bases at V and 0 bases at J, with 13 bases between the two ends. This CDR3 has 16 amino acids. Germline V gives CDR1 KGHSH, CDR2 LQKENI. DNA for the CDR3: TGTGCCAGCTCACCAAATATGAGGACAGTGAACACTGAAGCTTTCTTT. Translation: CASSPNMRTVNTEAFF.